What follows describes a single T cell receptor (beta chain). Antigen unknown. Time point reported: newly diagnosed GD, antithyroid drugs for less than 3 months. Making the TCR library involved RNA that had been extracted from PBMCs. An endocrinology department located in Xi'an, China, was where the patients came from. CDR3 regions were amplified by Arm-PCR using iRepertoire HTBI primers to build TCR beta libraries. TCRdb re-called the multiplex PCR reads with MiXCR, one entry per CDR3 protein. The table records a few hundred thousand distinct CDR3 sequences, 12% of them present only once. These data come from a study of regulatory T cells in long-lasting Graves disease. Findings and caveats of the study: In persistent patients, shared public clonotypes (approximately 3,000) outnumbered those in new patients (about 970).

Trimming pared 5 bases from V and 6 bases from J, leaving 17 bases between. The germline V gene encodes CDR1 DFQATT and CDR2 SNEGSKA (reference sequence). This CDR3 comprises 13 residues. A further study also used this sample, focusing on T cells in Graves' hyperthyroidism and ophthalmopathy. As that report states: For Graves' hyperthyroidism to be stable, ophthalmopathy could not progress within 18 months. The primer set for the first-round RT-PCR of the TCR CDR3 was HTBI.

The source of this sequence is a woman under 30 with Graves disease. Sequences were derived from peripheral blood mononuclear cells (PBMCs), sampled at new diagnosis, from a patient treated with antithyroid drugs. The J gene is TRBJ2-7, the V gene TRBV20-1, with D perhaps matching TRBD1 or TRBD2 (7 bases each). CDR3 nucleotides: TGCAGTGCTCCCGGGGGGACAGAGGGCGAGCAGTACTTC. As protein: CSAPGGTEGEQYF.